This section outlines one T cell receptor beta chain sequence together with its context. Compared with germline, one end of the junction differs, possibly owing to a read error. TCRdb reprocessed the 5' RACE reads with MiXCR, giving one entry per CDR3 protein. The data hold roughly 50,000 distinct CDR3 sequences, with 10% observed a single time. The sample belongs to a study of neurological immune-mediated disorders. Per the germline V gene, CDR1 is SGHTA and CDR2 is FQGTGA. This CDR3 comprises 15 residues. Material: PBMCs. The TCR comes from a man aged 70-80 years with HTLV-1-associated myelopathy (HAM/TSP). This chain links TRBV7-3 with TRBJ2-3; 8 nucleotides agree with TRBD2. The CDR3 region is CANSPAVAGPNPQYF. CDR3 DNA sequence: TGTGCCAACAGCCCGGCGGTAGCGGGACCAAATCCGCAGTATTTT.